This TCR beta chain is drawn from a study of shared clonotypes between healthy human individuals. This table comes from immunoSEQ multiplex PCR, and its TCRdb copy is limited to in-frame clones, with some not included. The top ten hold around 0.14% of the sample, which has a few million clones, approximately 94% seen once. Germline CDR1 and CDR2: SNHLY and FYNNEI. V gave up 2 bases and J gave up 7 bases, with 12 bases separating them. The CDR3 spans 15 residues. The specimen sequenced was naive CD4+ T cells sorted from blood. Subset: CD45RA+ positively selected. This sequence joins TRBV2 and TRBJ1-6; a weak D match, TRBD1 (6 bases). The sequence derives from a man between 18 and 29 years old in good health. In nucleotides, the CDR3 is TGTGCCAGCAGTGAACAACAGGGCAGGAATTCACCCCTCCACTTT. It codes for CASSEQQGRNSPLHF.